This T cell receptor beta chain is from a study of a mutant IDH1 vaccine in newly diagnosed glioma. Study-wide results and limits: Across multiple MHC alleles, around 92% of patients had vaccine-induced responses.

The germline gives CDR1 LNHDA, CDR2 SQIVND (reference sequence). CDR3 length: 14 amino acids. After removal of 6 bases from V and 5 bases from J, the junction contained 8 bases not matched to a gene. Sequencing used immunoSEQ multiplex PCR; TCRdb keeps in-frame clones, though not all of them. In the table there are about 85,000 clones, roughly 86% of which are singletons. Time point of the sample: week 47, end of study. Every single dose of the vaccine, 300 ug of mutant IDH1 20-mer peptide, came with topical imiquimod. Vaccinations, eight in total, occurred in weeks 1, 3, 5, 7, 11, 15, 19, 23. For this clone: The antigen is undetermined.

The sample in question was PBMCs, obtained from a glioma patient whose treatment included an IDH1 peptide vaccine. The sequence was obtained from a woman aged 45 to 65 with glioma. The chain employs TRBV19 and TRBJ1-1; 8 nucleotides match TRBD1. CDR3 in DNA: TGTGCCAGTAGGGACAGGGACCGTTGGACTGAAGCTTTCTTT. This translates into CASRDRDRWTEAFF.